The rows below give T cell receptor beta chains drawn from one sample of a study of shared clonotypes between healthy human individuals. Assay: immunoSEQ multiplex PCR; the TCRdb copy retains only in-frame clones and omits some. The sample holds roughly 2.2 million clones, 80% to 95% seen once. The sample comprised naive CD4+ T cells from PBMCs. The receptors derive from a man aged 18 to 29 in good health. Some clones in this sample may be carry-over from other donors' samples. CDR3s include the opening cysteine and the closing phenylalanine or tryptophan. A D gene is named only where the DNA matches it firmly. Not all rows give a size; the values are once, few, many and, for expanded clones, a class.

V: TRBV7-9
J: TRBJ1-2
D: .
size: .
DNA: TGTGCCAGCAGCGAAGATGTCCTCTATGGCTACACCTTC
CDR3: CASSEDVLYGYTF

V: TRBV28
J: TRBJ1-1
D: TRBD1
size: .
DNA: TGTGCCAGCAAGGACAGGGGGCGAATGACTTTCTTT
CDR3: CASKDRGRMTFF

V: TRBV9
J: TRBJ2-3
D: .
size: .
DNA: TGTGCCAGCAGCCCACGGGCTGTACTTCGCACAGATACGCAGTATTTT
CDR3: CASSPRAVLRTDTQYF

V: TRBV14
J: TRBJ2-7
D: TRBD2
size: .
DNA: TGTGCCAGCAGCCAGGTTCGCGGGAGGAACACCTACGAGCAGTACTTC
CDR3: CASSQVRGRNTYEQYF

V: TRBV7-6
J: TRBJ2-7
D: .
size: .
DNA: TGTGCCAGCAGTCAAAATCCGGGGGCCCAGGCCTACGAGCAGTACTTC
CDR3: CASSQNPGAQAYEQYF

V: TRBV7-2
J: TRBJ2-1
D: .
size: .
DNA: TGTGCCAGCAGCCTGCACCGGGGGTCCTACAATGAGCAGTTCTTC
CDR3: CASSLHRGSYNEQFF

V: TRBV4-3
J: TRBJ2-7
D: TRBD2
size: .
DNA: TGCGCCAGCAGCCAAGATACCGCTAGCGGGATATACGAGCAGTACTTC
CDR3: CASSQDTASGIYEQYF

V: TRBV7-2
J: TRBJ2-7
D: TRBD1
size: once
DNA: TGTGCCAGCAGCTCCCTCCTCGGACAGGGGGCAAGGGAGCAGTACTTC
CDR3: CASSSLLGQGAREQYF

V: TRBV18
J: TRBJ2-7
D: .
size: .
DNA: TGTGCCAGCTCACCACTCCGGGCCCTCTCCTACGAGCAGTACTTC
CDR3: CASSPLRALSYEQYF

V: TRBV5-1
J: TRBJ2-5
D: TRBD1
size: .
DNA: TGCGCCAGCAGCCGGGACAGATCTCAAGAGACCCAGTACTTC
CDR3: CASSRDRSQETQYF

V: TRBV5-1
J: TRBJ2-7
D: .
size: .
DNA: TGCGCCAGCAGCTTGGGGCCCCGGGACAAGAGCTACGAGCAGTACTTC
CDR3: CASSLGPRDKSYEQYF

V: TRBV7-9
J: TRBJ1-2
D: TRBD1
size: .
DNA: TGTGCCAGCAGCTTAAATCAGGGGGCAGGCGGCTACACCTTC
CDR3: CASSLNQGAGGYTF

V: TRBV7-3
J: TRBJ2-5
D: TRBD1
size: .
DNA: TGTGCCAGCAGCTCTGGACAGGGTGAGACCCAGTACTTC
CDR3: CASSSGQGETQYF

V: TRBV11-2
J: TRBJ2-1
D: .
size: once
DNA: TGTGCCAGCAGCTTAGGTTTTAGCTACCCCTACAATGAGCAGTTCTTC
CDR3: CASSLGFSYPYNEQFF

V: TRBV7-9
J: TRBJ1-1
D: .
size: .
DNA: TGTGCCAGCAGCTTTAACAGGGTCGGCACTGAAGCTTTCTTT
CDR3: CASSFNRVGTEAFF

V: TRBV4-1
J: TRBJ1-5
D: .
size: .
DNA: TGCGCCAGCAGCCAGAGGCAAGGGGATCAGCCCCAGCATTTT
CDR3: CASSQRQGDQPQHF

V: TRBV15
J: TRBJ2-2
D: .
size: .
DNA: TGTGCCACCAGCAGAGATCCGGGGACCGGGGAGCTGTTTTTT
CDR3: CATSRDPGTGELFF

V: TRBV19
J: TRBJ2-5
D: .
size: .
DNA: TGTGCCAGTAGTGGGGTAGGGCATCAGCGGGAGACCCAGTACTTC
CDR3: CASSGVGHQRETQYF

V: TRBV29-1
J: TRBJ1-4
D: .
size: once
DNA: TGCAGCGTTGAAAGTTTTGAAAAACTGTTTTTT
CDR3: CSVESFEKLFF

V: TRBV18
J: TRBJ2-5
D: .
size: .
DNA: TGTGCCAGCTCCCGGGCAGACCAAGAGACCCAGTACTTC
CDR3: CASSRADQETQYF

V: TRBV9
J: TRBJ2-7
D: .
size: .
DNA: TGTGCCAGCAGCGTAGCGACTTCGTCCTACGAGCAGTACTTC
CDR3: CASSVATSSYEQYF

V: TRBV4-2
J: TRBJ2-1
D: .
size: .
DNA: TGTGCCAGCAGCCAAGAGATCCCTGGCAACAATGAGCAGTTCTTC
CDR3: CASSQEIPGNNEQFF

V: TRBV29-1
J: TRBJ2-3
D: .
size: few
DNA: TGCAGCGTTGAGCTTACAGATACGCAGTATTTT
CDR3: CSVELTDTQYF

V: TRBV18
J: TRBJ2-5
D: .
size: .
DNA: TGTGCCAGCTCACCCGTAAGCAAGACCCAGTACTTC
CDR3: CASSPVSKTQYF

V: TRBV28
J: TRBJ2-1
D: .
size: .
DNA: TGTGCCAGCAGTTCAATTTCCGAACTAGCTGCGCAGTTCTTC
CDR3: CASSSISELAAQFF

V: TRBV5-1
J: TRBJ2-3
D: .
size: .
DNA: TGCGCCAGCAGTTCGGGCATAGTTTGGACAGATACGCAGTATTTT
CDR3: CASSSGIVWTDTQYF

V: TRBV5-1
J: TRBJ2-5
D: .
size: .
DNA: TGCGCCAGCAGCTTGCGACTTCAAGAGACCCAGTACTTC
CDR3: CASSLRLQETQYF

V: TRBV5-1
J: TRBJ2-1
D: TRBD2
size: .
DNA: TGCGCCAGCAGCTCGAACTCTGTAACTAGCGGGAGGCAGTTCTTC
CDR3: CASSSNSVTSGRQFF

V: TRBV5-1
J: TRBJ2-2
D: .
size: .
DNA: TGCGCCAGCAGCTTCGCGCAGCCGATCACCGGGGAGCTGTTTTTT
CDR3: CASSFAQPITGELFF

V: TRBV18
J: TRBJ2-1
D: TRBD2
size: .
DNA: TGTGCCAGCTCACCTAGCGGGATCGCGCTCAATGAGCAGTTCTTC
CDR3: CASSPSGIALNEQFF

V: TRBV18
J: TRBJ2-5
D: TRBD2
size: .
DNA: TGTGCCAGCTCACCAAGGACTAGCAGCTCTCAAGAGACCCAGTACTTC
CDR3: CASSPRTSSSQETQYF